The source of this T cell receptor (beta chain) is a study of blood T cell repertoires in COVID-19. V lost 6 bases, J lost 4 bases, and 16 bases lay in between. The CDR3 contains 15 residues. Germline assignment: CDR1 MDHEN and CDR2 SYDVKM. Libraries were prepared by immunoSEQ multiplex PCR; TCRdb keeps only in-frame clonotypes and omits some of them. Seen here are 200,000 to 250,000 clones, 86% observed once, and the top ten hold around 6%. Patients from Seattle were sampled longitudinally, starting during active infection. The V gene is TRBV28, the J gene TRBJ1-5; maybe TRBD1 (5 bases). This clonotype was obtained from a woman aged 80 or older with COVID-19, enrolled during active disease. Specimen: peripheral blood. The CDR3 DNA follows: TGTGCCAGCAGCCCCGCGGGGGGACTGAATCAGCCCCAGCATTTT. It encodes CASSPAGGLNQPQHF.